The clone carrying this T cell receptor (beta chain) has just a few counts. Alongside a J-beta primer mix, a sample-barcoded 5' primer served in a second PCR lasting about 7 to 11 cycles. One entry per CDR3 protein, called by TCRdb with MiXCR from the 5' RACE reads. The data contain over 750,000 distinct CDR3 sequences, approximately 25% of them singletons. The sample is drawn from a study of blood T cells in healthy people across ages. V was cut by 6 bases and J by 1 base, with 15 bases left in between. The CDR3 sequence is 16 residues long. Germline V CDR1 and CDR2: SGHNT, YENEEA. These same data were also listed under a study on T cells of mothers and their children.

This clonotype was sampled from a boy younger than 18 in good health. The sample consisted of blood. J is TRBJ2-2 and V is TRBV11-3, with a possible D match to TRBD1 (6 bases). CDR3: CASSYTGTQNTGELFF. The CDR3 DNA reads TGTGCCAGCAGTTATACCGGGACACAGAACACCGGGGAGCTGTTTTTT.